These 16 T cell receptor beta chains were all obtained from the same sample, sequenced in a study of blood T cell repertoires in COVID-19. The protocol was immunoSEQ multiplex PCR, while the TCRdb copy is restricted to in-frame clones and leaves out a portion. The sample lists tens of thousands of clones, about 82% occurring once. Material for sequencing was peripheral blood. The receptors stem from a woman between 55 and 75 years old with acute or convalescent COVID-19.

V is TRBV5-1 and J is TRBJ1-2; 8 bases map to TRBD1. Germline-derived CDR1 and CDR2 are SGHRS and YFSETQ. The CDR3 is made up of 15 amino acids. Trimming cost V 4 bases and J 3 bases; bases outside gene matches: 8. The CDR3 spells CASSKGQEGHYGYTF. The CDR3 DNA reads TGCGCCAGCAGCAAGGGACAGGAAGGTCACTATGGCTACACCTTC.

The V and J genes are TRBV19 and TRBJ2-7; 8 bases are a match to TRBD1. CDR1 and CDR2 (germline): LNHDA, SQIVND (reference sequence). V was pared by 3 bases and J by 2 bases, with 3 bases of the junction left unmatched. The CDR3 length is 14 residues. This CDR3 is CASSMQGAAYEQYF. The CDR3, as DNA: TGTGCCAGTAGTATGCAGGGGGCGGCCTACGAGCAGTACTTC.

V gene TRBV6-6 combines with J gene TRBJ1-2, with 9 positions matching TRBD1. Germline V CDR1 and CDR2: MNHNY, SVGAGI (reference sequence). CDR3 length: 15 residues. With V trimmed by 2 bases and J by 8 bases, 9 bases remained unmatched. The chain's CDR3 is CASSYSYRGQGGYTF. The CDR3 bases are TGTGCCAGCAGTTACAGCTACAGGGGGCAAGGCGGCTACACCTTC.

V is TRBV11-3 and J is TRBJ2-1, with D hard to call. The germline gives CDR1 SGHNT, CDR2 YENEEA. V was clipped by 4 bases and J by 8 bases, with 9 bases between them. This CDR3 is built from 12 residues. The CDR3 coding sequence is TGTGCCAGCAGCTCCTCCTTCGATGAGCAGTTCTTC. Amino acids: CASSSSFDEQFF.

V and J are TRBV28 and TRBJ1-1, with TRBD1 as a possible D gene (5 bases). Trimming cost V 3 bases and J 11 bases, with 16 bases left between them. The CDR3 is 13 residues long. Germline CDR1 is MDHEN and CDR2 is SYDVKM. CDR3 loop: CASSFRGAGRAFF. The CDR3 region has the DNA TGTGCCAGCAGTTTTCGGGGAGCAGGGAGGGCTTTCTTT.

The V and J genes are TRBV12-3 or TRBV12-4 and TRBJ2-5; no firm D call. The CDR3 totals 13 residues. V lost 8 bases and J lost 5, with 15 bases in between. CDR3 nucleotide sequence: TGTGCCAGCCGCCTGTCGCGCTTGGAGACCCAGTACTTC. It yields the protein CASRLSRLETQYF.

The gene calls are TRBV25-1 and TRBJ1-5, with TRBD1 as a possible D gene (5 bases). This CDR3 comprises 16 residues. From germline, CDR1 is MGHDK and CDR2 SYGVNS. Trimming cost V 1 base and J 0 bases, with 10 bases left between them. The CDR3 reads CASSEFGQHSNQPQHF. The CDR3 bases are TGTGCCAGCAGTGAATTTGGACAACATAGCAATCAGCCCCAGCATTTT.

This chain links TRBV4-1 with TRBJ2-1; possible D gene TRBD1, 6 bases. CDR3 length equals 15 residues. Germline V lookup: CDR1 MGHRA, CDR2 YSYEKL. V was shortened by 4 bases and J by 7 bases, with 17 bases between the two germline ends. The CDR3 sequence is CASSLLTGSTNEQFF. As DNA, the CDR3 is TGCGCCAGCAGCCTTCTAACAGGGTCTACAAATGAGCAGTTCTTC.

This clone ranks as medium-sized (0.01 to 0.1%). This chain uses TRBV30 with TRBJ1-6; D may be TRBD1 (6 bases). The CDR3 loop spans 17 amino acids. Trimming shortened V by 4 bases and J by 6 bases, and 22 bases separated the two germline ends. In germline, CDR1 is GTSNPN, CDR2 SVGIG (reference sequence). Here the CDR3 reads CAWTLSSGGGGNSPLHF. Here the CDR3 DNA reads TGTGCCTGGACCCTCTCATCGGGAGGGGGTGGTAATTCACCCCTCCACTTT.

This clone was seen just once. The chain is built from TRBV12-1 and TRBJ2-3; TRBD2 is the table's D call and was not checked against the DNA. TRBV12-1 is a listed pseudogene. The CDR3 length is 15 residues. For the CDR3, the DNA is TGTGCCAGCAGCCGACTCCCGCGGGGCACAGATACGCAGTATTTT. It is translated as CASSRLPRGTDTQYF.

V usage is TRBV6-5 and J usage is TRBJ1-4; D uncertain. Trimming stripped 8 bases from V and 0 bases from J, with 13 bases between. Germline V gives CDR1 MNHEY, CDR2 SVGAGI. The CDR3 has 15 residues. In nucleotides, the CDR3 is TGTGCCAGCGGACCGGCCGGGGCAACTAATGAAAAACTGTTTTTT. This sequence encodes CASGPAGATNEKLFF.

J is TRBJ1-1 and V is TRBV10-3; tentatively, D is TRBD1 (5 bases). The CDR3 loop spans 15 amino acids. V gave up 2 bases and J gave up 3 bases, with 13 bases separating them. Germline V CDR1 and CDR2: ENHRY, SYGVKD. The CDR3 sequence is CAISEPPGGDTEAFF. The CDR3 DNA follows: TGTGCCATCAGTGAGCCCCCTGGGGGGGACACTGAAGCTTTCTTT.

This clone has a single count. The rearrangement links TRBV4-3 to TRBJ2-2, with D tentatively TRBD1 (6 bases). The CDR3 is made up of 15 amino acids. Germline CDR1 reads LGHNA; CDR2 reads YSLEER. Trimming removed 3 bases from V and 4 bases from J, with 12 bases in between. CDR3 loop: CASSQGTLLTGELFF. CDR3 in DNA: TGCGCCAGCAGCCAGGGGACACTCCTCACCGGGGAGCTGTTTTTT.

The sample holds a few counts of this clone. The chain employs TRBV6-4 and TRBJ1-1, with 7 bases identical to TRBD1. The germline CDR1 and CDR2 sequences are MRHNA and SNTAGT. The CDR3 sequence is 14 residues long. The V gene end was trimmed by 5 bases and the J gene end by 1 base; junction bases not matched to a gene: 4. Here the CDR3 DNA reads TGTGCCAGCAGTCCCAGGACAGGGAACACTGAAGCTTTCTTT. Protein product: CASSPRTGNTEAFF.

The chain links TRBV19 to TRBJ2-3; TRBD2 is a possible D gene (5 bases). Germline CDR1 reads LNHDA; CDR2 reads SQIVND (reference sequence). This CDR3 has 15 residues. V shed 7 bases and J shed 0 bases, with 14 bases lying between them. CDR3 region: CASKRLPTSTDTQYF. CDR3 in DNA: TGTGCCAGTAAGCGACTACCTACTAGCACAGATACGCAGTATTTT.

The chain joins TRBV11-2 to TRBJ1-2, with D possibly matching TRBD1 (5 bases). Germline CDR1 is SGHAT and CDR2 is FQNNGV. The CDR3 length is 14 residues. V was pared by 0 bases and J by 5 bases, with 10 bases between. CDR3: CASSLEAGMYGYTF. In nucleotides, the CDR3 is TGTGCCAGCAGCTTAGAGGCAGGGATGTATGGCTACACCTTC.